The sequence of this T cell receptor beta chain was determined in a study of post-analysis software for immune sequencing data. With regard to this clonotype: The antigen is unknown.

Carried by the TCR beta cDNA libraries were unique molecular identifiers. The yield from roughly 1 to 10 million T cells was roughly 500,000 cDNA molecules in total. TCRdb processed the PCR reads anew with MiXCR; each CDR3 protein has one entry. The sample lists some 700,000 distinct CDR3 sequences, 59% occurring once. Study-wide results and caveats: TRBV5-6, TRBV5-1 and TRBV20-1 belonged to a set of a handful of TRBV segments that were more frequent in patients than controls.

The CDR3 loop spans 15 amino acids. This rearrangement joins TRBV21-1 to TRBJ1-5. TRBV21-1 is recorded as a pseudogene. The sequencing sample was made of blood. This receptor was taken from a girl aged 2-10 years with multiple sclerosis. The CDR3 DNA sequence: TGTGCCAGCAGCAACGCGGGGGAAGCCAATCAGCCCCAGCATTTT. This translates into CASSNAGEANQPQHF.